The clone carrying this T cell receptor beta chain was picked up one time. Its antigen is not identified. The record originates from a study of PD-1 blockade in classical Hodgkin lymphoma. Study details: On a schedule of every 2 weeks, patients received nivolumab 3 mg/kg intravenously.

The CDR3 length is 16 residues. J gave up 10 bases and V 1 base, and 5 bases lay outside the gene matches. Germline CDR1 SGHTA, CDR2 FQGNSA. Whole-study results and caveats: CD8+ TCR diversity did not rise significantly by C4D1, unlike CD4+. Baseline diversity resembling that of newly diagnosed patients was seen in complete responders.

Sequencing used immunoSEQ multiplex PCR; TCRdb keeps in-frame clones, though not all of them. The top ten clones hold approximately 15% of a sample with approximately 89,000 clones, approximately 86% of them seen once. Noted time point: cycle 4 day 1 (C4D1), after less than 7 weeks of nivolumab. Brentuximab vedotin exposure varied among the patients, all of whom had relapsed after autologous stem cell transplantation. The material sequenced was peripheral blood mononuclear cells (PBMCs), taken before the fourth cycle of nivolumab. V and J are TRBV7-2 and TRBJ2-1; 15 bases align to TRBD2. This TCR came from a human donor with classical Hodgkin lymphoma. CDR3 amino acids: CASSLVGLAGGGEQFF. The DNA for the CDR3 is TGTGCCAGCAGCTTAGTCGGACTAGCGGGAGGGGGGGAGCAGTTCTTC.